Listed below are T cell receptor beta chains from one sample, sequenced in a study of cytotoxic CD8 clonotypes in ibrutinib-treated CLL. TCRdb keeps only in-frame clones here, not all; method: immunoSEQ multiplex PCR. The table lists roughly 76,000 clones, around 84% of them singletons, with 7.5% to 8% in the top ten. This sample comprised PBMCs, obtained at disease progression, from a patient treated with ibrutinib. Receptors were obtained from a human donor with chronic lymphocytic leukemia. Both conserved end residues are part of each CDR3. D genes are given only for firm matches. Size is omitted from some rows. Given values are once, few, many or a class for expanded clones.

V: TRBV4-1; J: TRBJ2-7; size: once; D: -; CDR3: CASSQVNEYEQYF; DNA: TGCGCCAGCAGCCAAGTCAATGAATACGAGCAGTACTTC
V: TRBV5-5; J: TRBJ2-5; size: -; D: -; CDR3: CASSLRIGLEETQYF; DNA: TGTGCCAGCAGCTTACGCATTGGGTTAGAAGAGACCCAGTACTTC
V: TRBV7-9; J: TRBJ2-3; size: -; D: -; CDR3: CASSLFSADTQYF; DNA: TGTGCCAGCAGCTTATTCTCGGCAGATACGCAGTATTTT
V: TRBV28; J: TRBJ2-7; size: -; D: -; CDR3: CASSPPYGTQYEQYF; DNA: TGTGCCAGCAGCCCTCCCTACGGGACACAATACGAGCAGTACTTC
V: TRBV9; J: TRBJ2-1; size: -; D: TRBD2; CDR3: CASSVGLAGGPEQFF; DNA: TGTGCCAGCAGCGTAGGGCTAGCGGGAGGACCTGAGCAGTTCTTC
V: TRBV28; J: TRBJ1-6; size: -; D: -; CDR3: CASSPQGSYNSPLHF; DNA: TGTGCCAGCAGTCCACAGGGTTCCTATAATTCACCCCTCCACTTT
V: TRBV6-6; J: TRBJ1-4; size: -; D: TRBD1; CDR3: CASSYSPGQFNEKLFF; DNA: TGTGCCAGCAGTTACTCTCCGGGACAGTTTAATGAAAAACTGTTTTTT
V: TRBV19; J: TRBJ1-5; size: -; D: -; CDR3: CASRDTGFGNQPQHF; DNA: TGTGCCAGTAGAGATACAGGGTTTGGCAATCAGCCCCAGCATTTT
V: TRBV6-1; J: TRBJ1-1; size: -; D: -; CDR3: CASRRDNSLPAFF; DNA: TGTGCCAGCAGACGGGACAACTCTCTTCCAGCTTTCTTT
V: TRBV19; J: TRBJ2-7; size: -; D: -; CDR3: CASSTGDYEQYF; DNA: TGTGCCAGTAGTACCGGGGACTACGAGCAGTACTTC
V: TRBV19; J: TRBJ2-2; size: -; D: TRBD1; CDR3: CASSLGTGFTGELFF; DNA: TGTGCCAGCAGTCTCGGGACAGGGTTTACCGGGGAGCTGTTTTTT
V: TRBV6-5; J: TRBJ2-7; size: -; D: -; CDR3: CASSYSRGQYEQYF; DNA: TGTGCCAGCAGTTACTCGCGGGGACAGTACGAGCAGTACTTC
V: TRBV7-8; J: TRBJ2-7; size: -; D: -; CDR3: CASSPNYEQYF; DNA: TGTGCCAGCAGCCCGAACTACGAGCAGTACTTC
V: TRBV11-2; J: TRBJ2-1; size: -; D: -; CDR3: CASSLAPRAYNEQFF; DNA: TGTGCCAGCAGCTTAGCCCCAAGAGCCTACAATGAGCAGTTCTTC
V: TRBV5-1; J: TRBJ2-7; size: -; D: -; CDR3: CASSYGLHVQYF; DNA: TGCGCCAGCAGCTACGGACTTCACGTGCAGTACTTC
V: TRBV5-4; J: TRBJ1-1; size: -; D: -; CDR3: CASSSGIWTEAFF; DNA: TGTGCCAGCAGCTCAGGGATTTGGACTGAAGCTTTCTTT
V: TRBV10-1; J: TRBJ1-5; size: -; D: TRBD1; CDR3: CASIQGLGQGSNQPQHF; DNA: TGCGCCAGCATCCAAGGTCTTGGACAGGGGAGCAATCAGCCCCAGCATTTT
V: TRBV18; J: TRBJ1-1; size: -; D: -; CDR3: CASSPSESAEAFF; DNA: TGTGCCAGCTCACCATCAGAGAGCGCTGAAGCTTTCTTT
V: TRBV11-2; J: TRBJ2-7; size: -; D: -; CDR3: CASSSIGGGEQYF; DNA: TGTGCCAGCAGCTCAATAGGGGGTGGCGAGCAGTACTTC
V: TRBV14; J: TRBJ1-3; size: -; D: -; CDR3: CASSGSGNTIYF; DNA: TGTGCCAGCAGCGGGTCTGGAAACACCATATATTTT
V: TRBV7-9; J: TRBJ1-2; size: -; D: TRBD1; CDR3: CASTRQGPNYGYTF; DNA: TGTGCCAGCACGCGACAGGGCCCTAACTATGGCTACACCTTC
V: TRBV29-1; J: TRBJ2-2; size: -; D: -; CDR3: CSVWRAGELFF; DNA: TGCAGCGTATGGCGCGCCGGGGAGCTGTTTTTT
V: TRBV19; J: TRBJ1-5; size: -; D: TRBD1; CDR3: CASTLGGPQTYSNQPQHF; DNA: TGTGCCAGTACCTTAGGGGGCCCCCAAACCTATAGCAATCAGCCCCAGCATTTT
V: TRBV5-6; J: TRBJ1-4; size: -; D: -; CDR3: CASSLDFGSSEKLFF; DNA: TGTGCCAGCAGCTTGGATTTTGGATCAAGTGAAAAACTGTTTTTT
V: TRBV5-4; J: TRBJ2-5; size: few; D: -; CDR3: CASSRYQETQYF; DNA: TGTGCCAGCAGTCGGTACCAAGAGACCCAGTACTTC
V: TRBV27; J: TRBJ2-7; size: -; D: TRBD1; CDR3: CASTSGGEQYF; DNA: TGTGCCAGCACCTCAGGGGGTGAGCAGTACTTC
V: TRBV29-1; J: TRBJ1-2; size: once; D: -; CDR3: CSVLIIGLPSGYTF; DNA: TGCAGCGTTTTAATTATCGGGCTACCGTCTGGCTACACCTTC
V: TRBV27; J: TRBJ2-5; size: -; D: -; CDR3: CASSFRGLETQYF; DNA: TGTGCCAGCAGTTTCCGAGGCCTGGAGACCCAGTACTTC
V: TRBV23-1; J: TRBJ1-1; size: -; D: -; CDR3: CARPRGCRDAFF; DNA: TGCGCCAGACCTAGGGGGTGTCGTGATGCTTTCTTT
V: TRBV6-1; J: TRBJ1-5; size: -; D: -; CDR3: CASTPGVNQPQHF; DNA: TGTGCCAGCACTCCTGGGGTTAATCAGCCCCAGCATTTT
V: TRBV5-1; J: TRBJ1-4; size: few; D: -; CDR3: CASSLQGNNEKLFF; DNA: TGCGCCAGCAGCTTGCAGGGAAATAATGAAAAACTGTTTTTT
V: TRBV9; J: TRBJ1-5; size: -; D: -; CDR3: CASSRRGDGNQPQHF; DNA: TGTGCCAGCAGCCGCCGGGGCGACGGCAATCAGCCCCAGCATTTT
V: TRBV4-1; J: TRBJ2-3; size: -; D: -; CDR3: CASSQVDWGAADTQYF; DNA: TGCGCCAGCAGCCAAGTTGATTGGGGGGCGGCAGATACGCAGTATTTT
V: TRBV6-1; J: TRBJ2-1; size: -; D: -; CDR3: CASSTGSSYNEQFF; DNA: TGTGCCAGCAGCACGGGGAGCTCCTACAATGAGCAGTTCTTC
V: TRBV10-3; J: TRBJ2-5; size: medium-sized; D: TRBD1; CDR3: CAISGFRTGVFQETQYF; DNA: TGTGCCATCAGTGGGTTTCGGACAGGGGTTTTCCAAGAGACCCAGTACTTC
V: TRBV7-9; J: TRBJ2-7; size: -; D: -; CDR3: CASSLTQGNNEQYF; DNA: TGTGCCAGCAGCTTAACTCAGGGGAATAACGAGCAGTACTTC
V: TRBV7-8; J: TRBJ1-2; size: -; D: -; CDR3: CASSPRGYGYTF; DNA: TGTGCCAGCAGCCCCCGGGGCTATGGCTACACCTTC
V: TRBV10-3; J: TRBJ2-2; size: -; D: TRBD1; CDR3: CAISPGTGAPTGELFF; DNA: TGTGCCATCAGCCCCGGGACAGGCGCCCCCACCGGGGAGCTGTTTTTT
V: TRBV10-2; J: TRBJ2-7; size: once; D: -; CDR3: CASSYLTRPYEQYF; DNA: TGCGCCAGCAGCTATCTAACCCGCCCCTACGAGCAGTACTTC
V: TRBV5-1; J: TRBJ2-6; size: once; D: TRBD1; CDR3: CASGLGRRQGVSSGANVLTF; DNA: TGCGCCAGCGGCCTAGGCCGTCGGCAGGGGGTATCCTCTGGGGCCAACGTCCTGACTTTC
V: TRBV10-1; J: TRBJ2-7; size: -; D: -; CDR3: CASSEGMGYEQYF; DNA: TGCGCCAGCAGCGAGGGCATGGGATACGAGCAGTACTTC
V: TRBV19; J: TRBJ2-1; size: -; D: TRBD2; CDR3: CASSGSGAYNEQFF; DNA: TGTGCCAGTAGTGGTAGCGGGGCCTACAATGAGCAGTTCTTC
V: TRBV2; J: TRBJ2-1; size: -; D: TRBD2; CDR3: CASDLWGSGGASEQFF; DNA: TGTGCCAGCGATCTCTGGGGCAGCGGGGGGGCTAGTGAGCAGTTCTTC
V: TRBV5-1; J: TRBJ1-2; size: -; D: -; CDR3: CASSLDGGRNYGYTF; DNA: TGCGCCAGCAGCTTGGACGGGGGTAGGAACTATGGCTACACCTTC
V: TRBV7-8; J: TRBJ2-1; size: -; D: -; CDR3: CASSGLSAGDNEQFF; DNA: TGTGCCAGCAGCGGTTTGTCAGCCGGGGACAATGAGCAGTTCTTC
V: TRBV30; J: TRBJ1-2; size: -; D: -; CDR3: CAYLGQHYSYGYTF; DNA: TGTGCCTACCTCGGACAGCATTACTCCTATGGCTACACCTTC
V: TRBV5-1; J: TRBJ1-6; size: -; D: -; CDR3: CASSLDRNNSPLHF; DNA: TGCGCCAGCAGCTTGGACAGAAATAATTCACCCCTCCACTTT
V: TRBV11-3; J: TRBJ2-7; size: once; D: -; CDR3: CASSRDRGHEQYF; DNA: TGTGCCAGCAGTCGTGATAGAGGGCACGAGCAGTACTTC
V: TRBV5-5; J: TRBJ2-7; size: -; D: TRBD1; CDR3: CASKWTGAYEQYF; DNA: TGTGCCAGCAAATGGACAGGGGCCTACGAGCAGTACTTC
V: TRBV5-1; J: TRBJ1-4; size: -; D: -; CDR3: CASSPRPTTNEKLFF; DNA: TGCGCCAGCAGCCCTCGCCCAACAACTAATGAAAAACTGTTTTTT
V: TRBV5-4; J: TRBJ2-1; size: once; D: -; CDR3: CASSLLYGRGNNEQFF; DNA: TGTGCCAGCAGCTTGCTGTACGGCAGGGGAAACAATGAGCAGTTCTTC
V: TRBV4-1; J: TRBJ2-7; size: -; D: -; CDR3: CASSHQGSEQYF; DNA: TGCGCCAGCAGCCACCAGGGGAGCGAGCAGTACTTC
V: TRBV2; J: TRBJ2-3; size: -; D: -; CDR3: CASFLVSTDTQYF; DNA: TGTGCCAGCTTCTTAGTTAGCACAGATACGCAGTATTTT
V: TRBV28; J: TRBJ2-2; size: -; D: TRBD2; CDR3: CASSYPQAGGSGELFF; DNA: TGTGCCAGCAGTTACCCCCAAGCGGGGGGTTCAGGGGAGCTGTTTTTT
V: TRBV10-3; J: TRBJ2-3; size: -; D: -; CDR3: CAISGPTESTDTQYF; DNA: TGTGCCATCAGTGGACCGACAGAGAGCACAGATACGCAGTATTTT
V: TRBV5-1; J: TRBJ2-7; size: -; D: -; CDR3: CASSLRNGYEQYF; DNA: TGCGCCAGCAGCTTACGGAACGGCTACGAGCAGTACTTC